The T cell receptor beta chain under discussion was sequenced for a study of regulatory T cells in long-lasting Graves disease. Study outcomes and limitations: Between persistent patients, about 2,800 public clonotypes were shared, exceeding the roughly 1,000 shared between new patients.

Arm-PCR of CDR3 regions and iRepertoire HTBI primers were the basis on which TCR beta libraries were built. TCRdb ran MiXCR on the multiplex PCR reads and lists one entry per CDR3 protein. The sample has hundreds of thousands of distinct CDR3 sequences, roughly a sixth seen once. Details on this clonotype: Its antigen is as yet unknown. This is likely an artifact of a read error, given a far larger clone one base away.

The sample's time point: newly diagnosed GD, antithyroid drugs for less than 3 months. Extracted PBMC RNA gave rise to the TCR library. Per germline, CDR1 KGHSH and CDR2 LQKENI. This CDR3 spans 13 amino acids. Separately, the same data were catalogued under a study of T cells in Graves' hyperthyroidism and ophthalmopathy. This second study notes: HTBI primers were the set used in a first-round RT-PCR of the TCR CDR3. Classification by a 13 V-J model distinguished ophthalmopathy from stable hyperthyroidism.

The receptor comes from a man aged 35-49 years with Graves disease. The source material was peripheral blood mononuclear cells (PBMCs), sampled at new diagnosis, from a patient treated with antithyroid drugs. The V gene is TRBV18, the J gene TRBJ1-1; D is uncertain. Near its end, the DNA agrees better with TRBJ2-3, so the J call may be wrong. The CDR3 protein is CASSPFPGDTQYF. CDR3 bases: TGTGCCAGCTCACCCTTCCCCGGGGATACGCAGTATTTT.